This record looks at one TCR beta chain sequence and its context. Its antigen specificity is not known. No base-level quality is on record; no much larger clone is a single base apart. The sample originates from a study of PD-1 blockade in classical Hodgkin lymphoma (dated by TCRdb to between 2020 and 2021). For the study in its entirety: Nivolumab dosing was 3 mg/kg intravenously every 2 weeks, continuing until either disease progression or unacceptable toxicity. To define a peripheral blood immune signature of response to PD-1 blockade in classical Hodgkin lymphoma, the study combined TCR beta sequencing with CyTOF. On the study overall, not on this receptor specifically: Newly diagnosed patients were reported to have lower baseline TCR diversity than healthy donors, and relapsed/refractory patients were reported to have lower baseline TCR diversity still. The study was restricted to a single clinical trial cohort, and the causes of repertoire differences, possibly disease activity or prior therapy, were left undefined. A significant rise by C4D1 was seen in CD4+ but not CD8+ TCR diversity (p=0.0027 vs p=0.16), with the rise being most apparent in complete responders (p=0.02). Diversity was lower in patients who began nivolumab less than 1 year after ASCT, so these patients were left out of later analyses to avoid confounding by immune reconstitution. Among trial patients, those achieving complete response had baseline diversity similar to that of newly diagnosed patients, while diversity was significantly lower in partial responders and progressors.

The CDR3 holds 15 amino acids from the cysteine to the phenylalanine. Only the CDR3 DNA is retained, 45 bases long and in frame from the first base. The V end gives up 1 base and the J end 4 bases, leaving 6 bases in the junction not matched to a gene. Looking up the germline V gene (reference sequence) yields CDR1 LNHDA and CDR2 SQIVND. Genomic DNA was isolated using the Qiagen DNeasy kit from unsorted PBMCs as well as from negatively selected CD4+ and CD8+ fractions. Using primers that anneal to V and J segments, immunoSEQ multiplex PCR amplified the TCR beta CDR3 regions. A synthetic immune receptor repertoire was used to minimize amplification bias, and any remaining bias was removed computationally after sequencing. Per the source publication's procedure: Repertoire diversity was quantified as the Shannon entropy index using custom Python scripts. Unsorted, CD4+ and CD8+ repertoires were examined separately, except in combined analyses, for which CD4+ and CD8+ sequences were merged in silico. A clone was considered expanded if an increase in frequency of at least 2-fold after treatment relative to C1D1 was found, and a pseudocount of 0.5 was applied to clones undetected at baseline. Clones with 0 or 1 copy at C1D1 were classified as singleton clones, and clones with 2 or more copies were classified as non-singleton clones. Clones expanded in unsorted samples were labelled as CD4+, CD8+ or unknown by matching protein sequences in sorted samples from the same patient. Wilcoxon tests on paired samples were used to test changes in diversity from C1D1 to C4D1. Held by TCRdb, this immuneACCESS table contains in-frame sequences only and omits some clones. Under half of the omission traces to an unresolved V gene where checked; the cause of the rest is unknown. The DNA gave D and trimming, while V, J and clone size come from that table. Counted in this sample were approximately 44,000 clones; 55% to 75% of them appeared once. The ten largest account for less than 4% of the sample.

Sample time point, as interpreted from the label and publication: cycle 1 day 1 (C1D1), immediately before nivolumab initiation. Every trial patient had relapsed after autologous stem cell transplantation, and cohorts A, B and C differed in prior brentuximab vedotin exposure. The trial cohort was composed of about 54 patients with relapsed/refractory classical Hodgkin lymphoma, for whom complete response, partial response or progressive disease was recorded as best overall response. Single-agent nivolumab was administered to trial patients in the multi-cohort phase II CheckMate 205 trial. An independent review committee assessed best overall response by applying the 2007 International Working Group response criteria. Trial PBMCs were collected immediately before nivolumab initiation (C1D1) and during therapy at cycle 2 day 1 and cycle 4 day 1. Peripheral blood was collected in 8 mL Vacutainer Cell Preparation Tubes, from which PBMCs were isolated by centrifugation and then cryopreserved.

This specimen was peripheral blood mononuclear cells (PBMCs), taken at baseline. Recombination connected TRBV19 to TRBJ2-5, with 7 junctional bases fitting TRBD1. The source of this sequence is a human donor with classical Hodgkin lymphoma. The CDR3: CASSIGTGVSETQYF. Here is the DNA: TGTGCCAGTAGTATAGGGACAGGCGTATCAGAGACCCAGTACTTC. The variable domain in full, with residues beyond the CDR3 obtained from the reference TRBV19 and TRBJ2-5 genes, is DGGITQSPKYLFRKEGQNVTLSCEQNLNHDAMYWYRQDPGQGLRLIYYSQIVNDFQKGDIAEGYSVSREKKESFPLTVTSAQKNPTAFYLCASSIGTGVSETQYFGPGTRLLVL.